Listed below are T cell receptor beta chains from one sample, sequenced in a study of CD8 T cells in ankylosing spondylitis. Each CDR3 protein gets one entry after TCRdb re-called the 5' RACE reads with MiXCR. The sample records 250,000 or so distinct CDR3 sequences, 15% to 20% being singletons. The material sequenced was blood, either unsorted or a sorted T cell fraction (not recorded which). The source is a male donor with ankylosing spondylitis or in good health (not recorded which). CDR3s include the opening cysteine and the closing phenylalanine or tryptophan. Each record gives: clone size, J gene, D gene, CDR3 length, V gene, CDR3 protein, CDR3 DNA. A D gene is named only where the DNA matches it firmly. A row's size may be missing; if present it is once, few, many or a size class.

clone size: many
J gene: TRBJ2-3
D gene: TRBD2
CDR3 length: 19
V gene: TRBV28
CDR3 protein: CASSQKLAGLAISTDTQYF
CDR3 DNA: TGTGCCAGCAGTCAGAAACTAGCGGGACTTGCTATTAGCACAGATACGCAGTATTTT

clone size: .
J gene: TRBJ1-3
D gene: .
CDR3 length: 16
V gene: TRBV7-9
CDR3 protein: CASSLAIRPTGNTIYF
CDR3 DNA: TGTGCCAGCAGCTTAGCGATTCGCCCCACTGGAAACACCATATATTTT

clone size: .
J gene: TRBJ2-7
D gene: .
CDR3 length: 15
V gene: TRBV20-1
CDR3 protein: CSARDRFRASYEQYF
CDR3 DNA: TGCAGTGCTAGAGATCGGTTTAGGGCCTCCTACGAGCAGTACTTC

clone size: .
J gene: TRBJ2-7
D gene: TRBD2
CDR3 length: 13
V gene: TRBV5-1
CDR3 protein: CASSRGDYYEQYF
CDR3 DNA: TGCGCCAGCAGCCGGGGGGACTACTACGAGCAGTACTTC

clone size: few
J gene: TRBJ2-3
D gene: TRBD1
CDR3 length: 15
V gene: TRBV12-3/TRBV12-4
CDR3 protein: CASRGTGMSTDTQYF
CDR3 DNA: TGTGCCAGCAGGGGGACAGGGATGAGCACAGATACGCAGTATTTT

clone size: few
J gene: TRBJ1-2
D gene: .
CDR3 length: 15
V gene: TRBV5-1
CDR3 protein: CASSLEGGYNYGYTF
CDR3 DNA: TGCGCCAGCAGCTTGGAGGGCGGATATAACTATGGCTACACCTTC

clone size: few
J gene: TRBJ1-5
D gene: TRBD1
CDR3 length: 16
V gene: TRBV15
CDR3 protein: CATSRKTGGSNQPQHF
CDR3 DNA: TGTGCCACCAGCAGAAAGACAGGGGGAAGCAATCAGCCCCAGCATTTT

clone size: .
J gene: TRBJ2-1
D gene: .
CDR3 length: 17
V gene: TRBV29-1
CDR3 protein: CSVEPGSEIVPGGEQFF
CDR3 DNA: TGCAGCGTTGAACCGGGTAGTGAAATCGTACCGGGCGGCGAGCAGTTCTTC

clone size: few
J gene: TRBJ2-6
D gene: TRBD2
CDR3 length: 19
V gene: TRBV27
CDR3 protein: CASSSTSGLAYSGANVLTF
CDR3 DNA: TGTGCCAGCAGTTCTACTTCGGGACTAGCCTACTCTGGGGCCAACGTCCTGACTTTC

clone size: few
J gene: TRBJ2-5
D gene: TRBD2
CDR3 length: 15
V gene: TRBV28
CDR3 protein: CASSWTREEQETQYF
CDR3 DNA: TGTGCCAGCAGCTGGACCCGGGAGGAACAAGAGACCCAGTACTTC

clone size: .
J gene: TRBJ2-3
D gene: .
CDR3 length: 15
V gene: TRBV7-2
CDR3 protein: CASSSWEGGTDTQYF
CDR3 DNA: TGTGCCAGCAGCTCCTGGGAGGGGGGCACAGATACGCAGTATTTT

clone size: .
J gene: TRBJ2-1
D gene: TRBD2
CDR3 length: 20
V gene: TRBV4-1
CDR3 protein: CASSHVTSGESSRSYNEQFF
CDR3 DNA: TGCGCCAGCAGTCACGTTACTAGCGGGGAGTCCTCCCGTTCTTACAATGAGCAGTTCTTC

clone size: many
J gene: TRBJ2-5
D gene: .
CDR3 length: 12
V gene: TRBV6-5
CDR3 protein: CASSYSGETQYF
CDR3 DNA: TGTGCCAGCAGTTACTCGGGGGAGACCCAGTACTTC

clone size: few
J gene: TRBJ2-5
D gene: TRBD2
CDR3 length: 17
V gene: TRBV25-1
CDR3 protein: CASSDISSAGAGETQYF
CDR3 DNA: TGTGCCAGCAGTGATATCAGTTCGGCGGGAGCGGGAGAGACCCAGTACTTC

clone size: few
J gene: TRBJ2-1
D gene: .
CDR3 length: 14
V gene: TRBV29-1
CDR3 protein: CSVEAKSYNNEQFF
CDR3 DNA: TGCAGCGTTGAAGCTAAGTCCTACAACAATGAGCAGTTCTTC

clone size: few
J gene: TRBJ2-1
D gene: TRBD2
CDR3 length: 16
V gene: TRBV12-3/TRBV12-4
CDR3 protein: CASRAGLAGDWHEQFF
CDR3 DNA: TGTGCCAGCAGAGCAGGACTAGCGGGAGATTGGCATGAGCAGTTCTTC